This T cell receptor (beta chain) stems from a study of cytomegalovirus exposure and HLA in healthy donors (TCRdb year 2017). As for the study more broadly: According to an earlier analysis of a few hundred of the donors, roughly 180 million T cells yielded over 100 million unique TCR beta sequences and around 280 Gb of sequence data. Roughly 300 gigabases of sequencing data and 91 million or so unique TCR sequences made up an early release that covered 500 to 700 HLA-typed donors. The genetic ancestry cluster associated with self-reported Caucasian donors included 70% to 85% of the 398 genotyped donors. The study aimed to test whether cataloging public T cell receptors could reveal signatures of past pathogen exposure. The study used immunosequencing to profile the T cell repertoires of 600 to 850 subjects and linked those repertoires to cytomegalovirus serostatus. A separate validation cohort of over 95 different subjects was used in addition to the roughly 620-subject first cohort. High-throughput TCR immunosequencing, statistical association of individual TCRs with disease status, and machine learning were combined to predict cytomegalovirus infection status. In a later analysis, previously published TCR beta repertoires from 666 donors were re-analyzed and high-resolution HLA genotyping was added so that TCR occurrence patterns could be studied. Rather than using new phenotypic data, the later analysis identified candidate immune exposures from TCR beta sequences and from how often those sequences occurred across donors. An earlier analysis of 450 to 750 of the donors used high-throughput TCR beta sequencing to judge whether each TCR beta V gene segment behaved as functional or pseudogenic. Donor age, sex, ethnicity and CMV serostatus were collected together with the repertoire data. A later genetic analysis used genome-wide SNP genotypes for about three fifths of the roughly 700 donors, treating that subset as a discovery cohort. All discovery cohort repertoires had been generated on a single sequencing platform. Both class I and class II loci were covered by HLA typing, at four-digit resolution. The number of donors typed differed by locus, with 629-630 for A, B, C, DRB1 and DQB1, 522 for DQA1, 606 for DPA1, and about 450 for DPB1. Four or five DR-DQ haplotypes were treated as single units for association and clustering because of strong linkage in the cohort. On average, approximately 250,000 unique TCR beta nucleotide sequences were sequenced per donor among a few hundred genotyped donors of the cohort, with roughly 19% of those sequences being non-productive.

Points on this clone: The antigen it recognizes is unknown. A read error may account for a junction end that differs from germline.

In total, approximately 690 healthy bone marrow donors made up the cohort. At the time of sampling, every cohort member was nominally healthy, though immune exposures that went unrecorded were likely present. The donor tested CMV seronegative, placing the donor among the roughly 340 seronegative members of the cohort. A peripheral blood sample was provided by each donor, and peripheral blood mononuclear cells were used for TCR beta sequencing. Genomic DNA was extracted from the blood cell samples with the Qiagen DNeasy Blood Extraction Kit. The library relied on the immunoSEQ multiplex PCR assay. The multiplex PCR relied on a mix of 60 forward primers for TCR Vbeta segments and 13 reverse primers for TCR Jbeta segments. A multiplex PCR assay on genomic DNA amplified the CDR3 region of rearranged TCR beta genes. Amplified TCR beta libraries were sequenced as 87-base-pair reads on the Illumina HiSeq System. Processing in the source paper ran as follows. Across the 500 to 850 repertoires, a later analysis counted some 81 million unique TCR beta chains, about 10 million of which were shared by at least two donors. Raw reads were error-corrected and collapsed into unique sequences with a nearest-neighbor algorithm that merged closely related sequences to remove PCR and sequencing errors. To assign V, D and J gene segments, CDR3 sequences were aligned to IMGT reference sequences. For a sequence to be retained, a match of at least six nucleotides to both a V gene segment and a J gene segment was required. Rearrangements were called productive when the CDR3 lacked stop codons and stayed in frame with V and J; all others were non-productive. CDR3 was defined according to IMGT convention as the region running from the second conserved V-encoded cysteine to the conserved J-encoded phenylalanine. The earlier analysis of about 610 of the donors excluded any sequence lacking an unambiguous match to a single V gene segment. An earlier analysis of about 600 of the donors called V segments functional above 56.7% productive rearrangements and segregating when the between-donor standard deviation exceeded 5%. A statistical classification framework was developed to diagnose cytomegalovirus status using the catalog of TCR beta chain sequences. In a later analysis, V and J genes were assigned by comparing TCR nucleotide sequences against IMGT/GENE-DB human TR gene sequences. The TCRdist pipeline was used in a later analysis to assign CDR3 sequences and most-parsimonious VDJ recombination scenarios. In a later analysis, each TCR beta chain was defined by its CDR3 amino acid sequence together with its V-gene family, and reads without a unique V-gene family were excluded. As a way to deal with suspected cross-contamination and a sequencing artifact, a later analysis dropped roughly 600 nucleotide sequences that were highly shared and had low generation probability. A later analysis calculated a clonal expansion index for each public chain from normalized within-repertoire ranks of inferred template counts. In a later analysis, generation probabilities were computed with a VDJ recombination model fitted to out-of-frame rearrangements, and the resulting probabilities were checked against IGoR. In a later analysis, hypergeometric tests were used to score TCR-TCR, TCR-HLA and TCR-CMV co-occurrence, with a repertoire-size bias correction applied to TCR pairs. False discovery rates were estimated in a later analysis by permuting HLA or CMV assignments 20 times. A later analysis grouped co-occurring TCRs with DBSCAN, adding TCRdist sequence similarity when clustering within HLA-allele-positive subsets. For co-occurrence clustering, repertoires with fewer than 30,000 or more than 120,000 public chains were excluded, along with roughly 5 repertoires with anomalous nucleotide sharing. The source is immuneACCESS, and TCRdb retained only in-frame sequences with V and J called. Part of the clones is not carried over; for the studies checked, unresolved V genes explain less than half of this, and the remainder is unexplained. V and J calls and clone size are as listed in that table; D and trimming were resolved from the DNA. The table for this sample lists some 200,000 clones; roughly 84% of them were counted only once. Around 0.21% of the sample comes from the top ten.

What the authors observed across the whole study: Some 15 rarely observed V segments, including chromosome 9 orphons, were excluded from the earlier analysis of about 600 of the donors because counts were too low. Most TCR sequences were observed very rarely across donors, whereas some public TCRs were present in many individuals. A later analysis found that TCR association rates varied across HLA loci, with DRB1 alleles showing the most associated TCRs and HLA-C alleles the fewest. A later analysis found that HLA-associated TCR beta chains were more clonally expanded and had lower generation probabilities than equally common non-associated chains. Specific HLA alleles were associated with 16,951 TCR beta sequences at a false discovery rate of 0.05 in a later analysis. According to a later genetic analysis, donors in an Asian-associated ancestry cluster had fewer N-insertions in productive TCRs than the approximately 710-donor mean. When HLA alleles, especially DR and DQ, strongly co-occurred, attributing TCR associations to individual alleles was difficult. A further reported finding was that TCR beta sequences accurately predicted the HLA-A and HLA-B alleles for most subjects in the first cohort. A cluster of highly shared sequence variants was judged likely to represent a technical artifact of the sequencing pipeline. This cohort had only TCR beta chains sequenced, and the lack of alpha or paired-chain data limited which features could be detected. Correlated functional status among segregating V segments might reflect linkage disequilibrium, but an unknown experimental factor could not be ruled out. CMV serostatus was the only immune exposure information available for the cohort. The study gave a list of some 150 TCR beta chains associated with cytomegalovirus. In a later genetic analysis, a missense DCLRE1C variant was associated with V-gene and J-gene trimming of TCR beta chains, and the association was replicated in an independent cohort. The authors suggested that the approach could potentially be generalized to other disease states and immunological phenotypes. Presence/absence analyses assumed roughly uniform sequencing depth across donors, an assumption that may not hold. The classifier was reported to diagnose cytomegalovirus status with high specificity and sensitivity in both the original cohort and the validation cohort. A later analysis found that most CMV-associated TCR beta chains appeared HLA-restricted, with HLA associations seemingly driven largely by CMV exposure. In an earlier analysis of about 600 of the donors, most TCR beta V segments appeared in productive rearrangements about 87% or about 30% of the time, broadly matching IMGT annotations. Because some donors lacked HLA typing at each locus, the association tests relied only on the typed subset. A later analysis reported that several top co-occurrence clusters appeared linked to parvovirus B19, influenza, CMV and Epstein-Barr virus. A few of the identified cytomegalovirus-associated TCR beta chains were confirmed in vitro to be specific for cytomegalovirus antigens.

The sequence derives from a girl under two years old in good health and CMV-seronegative. Sequenced input: PBMCs.

The CDR3 sequence is CASKAGTGGNQPQHF. In nucleotide form, the sequence is TGTGCCAGTAAAGCCGGGACAGGGGGCAACCAGCCCCAGCATTTT. This sequence uses TRBV19 and TRBJ1-5; a stretch of 12 junction bases matches TRBD1. CDR1 LNHDA and CDR2 SQIVND are derived from the germline V gene (reference sequence). Taken from cysteine to phenylalanine, the CDR3 has 15 residues. The retained sequence is limited to the CDR3, 45 bases, with the frame set at the first base.